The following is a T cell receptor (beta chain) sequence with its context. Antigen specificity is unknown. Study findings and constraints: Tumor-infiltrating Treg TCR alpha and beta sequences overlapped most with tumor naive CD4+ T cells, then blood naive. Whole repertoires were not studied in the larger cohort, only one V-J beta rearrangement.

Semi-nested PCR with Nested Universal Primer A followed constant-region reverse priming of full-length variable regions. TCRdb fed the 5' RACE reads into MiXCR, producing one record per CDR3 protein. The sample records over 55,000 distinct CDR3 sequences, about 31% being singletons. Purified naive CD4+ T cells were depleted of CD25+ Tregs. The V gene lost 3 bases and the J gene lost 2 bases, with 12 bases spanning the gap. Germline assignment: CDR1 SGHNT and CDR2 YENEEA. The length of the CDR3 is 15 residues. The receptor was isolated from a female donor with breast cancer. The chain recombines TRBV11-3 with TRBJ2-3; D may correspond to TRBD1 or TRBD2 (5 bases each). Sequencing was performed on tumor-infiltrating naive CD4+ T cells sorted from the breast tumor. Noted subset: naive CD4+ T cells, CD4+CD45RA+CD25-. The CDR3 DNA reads TGTGCCAGCAGCTTGGCTGGGGGAAACACAGATACGCAGTATTTT. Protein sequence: CASSLAGGNTDTQYF. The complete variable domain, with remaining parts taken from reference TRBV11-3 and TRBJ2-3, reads EAGVVQSPRYKIIEKKQPVAFWCNPISGHNTLYWYLQNLGQGPELLIRYENEEAVDDSQLPKDRFSAERLKGVDSTLKIQPAELGDSAVYLCASSLAGGNTDTQYFGPGTRLTVL.